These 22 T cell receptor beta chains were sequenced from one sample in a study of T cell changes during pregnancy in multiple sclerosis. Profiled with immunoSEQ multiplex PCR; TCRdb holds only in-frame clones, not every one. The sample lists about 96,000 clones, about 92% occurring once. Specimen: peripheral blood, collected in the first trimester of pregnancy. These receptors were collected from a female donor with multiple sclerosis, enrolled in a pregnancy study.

The CDR3 DNA reads TGTGCCAGCAGCTTAGTGACTCTCGATACGCAGTATTTT. Translating gives CASSLVTLDTQYF. The V gene is TRBV7-2, the J gene TRBJ2-3, with D uncertain. Germline V gene data show CDR1 as SGHTA and CDR2 as FQGNSA. This CDR3 region has 13 residues. V lost 1 base and J lost 6, with 8 bases in between. Looking up the rest from reference TRBV7-2 and TRBJ2-3 gives the full variable domain: GAGVSQSPSNKVTEKGKDVELRCDPISGHTALYWYRQSLGQGLEFLIYFQGNSAPDKSGLPSDRFSAERTGGSVSTLTIQRTQQEDSAVYLCASSLVTLDTQYFGPGTRLTVL.

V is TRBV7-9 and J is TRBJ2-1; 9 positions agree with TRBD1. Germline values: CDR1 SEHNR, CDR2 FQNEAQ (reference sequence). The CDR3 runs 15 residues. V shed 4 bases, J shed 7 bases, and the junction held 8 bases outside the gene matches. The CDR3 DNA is TGTGCCAGCAGCTCCCCAGGGACAGGGCGGAATGAGCAGTTCTTC. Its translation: CASSSPGTGRNEQFF.

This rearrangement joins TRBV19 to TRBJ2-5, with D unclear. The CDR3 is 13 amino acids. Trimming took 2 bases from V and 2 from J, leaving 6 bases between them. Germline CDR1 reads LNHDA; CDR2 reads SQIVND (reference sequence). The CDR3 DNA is TGTGCCAGTAGTATAATCAGTCAAGAGACCCAGTACTTC. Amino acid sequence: CASSIISQETQYF.

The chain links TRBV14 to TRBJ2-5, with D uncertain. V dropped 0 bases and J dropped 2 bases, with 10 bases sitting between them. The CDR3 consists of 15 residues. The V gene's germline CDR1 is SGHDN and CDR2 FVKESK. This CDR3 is CASSQDRLLQETQYF. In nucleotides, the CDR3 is TGTGCCAGCAGCCAAGACAGACTCCTACAAGAGACCCAGTACTTC.

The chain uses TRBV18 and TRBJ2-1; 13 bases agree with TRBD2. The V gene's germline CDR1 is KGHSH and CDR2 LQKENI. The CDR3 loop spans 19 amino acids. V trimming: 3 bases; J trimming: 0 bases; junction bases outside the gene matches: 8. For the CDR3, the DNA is TGTGCCAGCTCACCCTTACAATGGACTAGCGGGAGCTCCTACAATGAGCAGTTCTTC. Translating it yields CASSPLQWTSGSSYNEQFF.

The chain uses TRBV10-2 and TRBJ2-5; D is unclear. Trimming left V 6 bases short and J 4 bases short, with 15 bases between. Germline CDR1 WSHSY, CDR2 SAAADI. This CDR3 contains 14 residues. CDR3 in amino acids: CASRPSKIRETQYF. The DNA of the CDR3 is TGCGCCAGCAGGCCCAGTAAGATACGAGAGACCCAGTACTTC.

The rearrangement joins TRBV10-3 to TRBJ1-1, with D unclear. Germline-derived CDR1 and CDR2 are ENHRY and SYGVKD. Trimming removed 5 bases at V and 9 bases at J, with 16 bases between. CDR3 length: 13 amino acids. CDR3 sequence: CAISSSTSPKAFF. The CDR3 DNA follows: TGTGCCATCAGTTCCTCGACATCTCCTAAAGCTTTCTTT.

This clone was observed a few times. DNA for the CDR3: TGTGCCAGCAGACAGGGTACTGGTGGCTACACCTTC. Translated: CASRQGTGGYTF. The chain combines TRBV2 with TRBJ1-2, with a possible D match to TRBD1 (6 bases). The germline CDR1 and CDR2 sequences are SNHLY and FYNNEI. Trimming removed 6 bases from V and 7 bases from J, with 12 bases in between. The CDR3 runs 12 residues.

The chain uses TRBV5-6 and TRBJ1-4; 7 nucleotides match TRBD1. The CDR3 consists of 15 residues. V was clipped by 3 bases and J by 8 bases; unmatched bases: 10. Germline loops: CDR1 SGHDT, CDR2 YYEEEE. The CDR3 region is CASSSSDRVWEKLFF. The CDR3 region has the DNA TGTGCCAGCAGCTCCTCAGACAGGGTTTGGGAAAAACTGTTTTTT.

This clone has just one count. CDR3 DNA sequence: TGTGCCAGTAGCTGGGGGGACACTGAAGCTTTCTTT. Translating it yields CASSWGDTEAFF. V usage is TRBV19 and J usage is TRBJ1-1, with a tentative D call TRBD1 (5 bases). Trimming stripped 6 bases from V and 3 bases from J, with 8 bases between. The CDR3 totals 12 residues. Germline-derived CDR1 and CDR2 are LNHDA and SQIVND (reference sequence). Full variable domain (missing parts from reference TRBV19 and TRBJ1-1): DGGITQSPKYLFRKEGQNVTLSCEQNLNHDAMYWYRQDPGQGLRLIYYSQIVNDFQKGDIAEGYSVSREKKESFPLTVTSAQKNPTAFYLCASSWGDTEAFFGQGTRLTVV.

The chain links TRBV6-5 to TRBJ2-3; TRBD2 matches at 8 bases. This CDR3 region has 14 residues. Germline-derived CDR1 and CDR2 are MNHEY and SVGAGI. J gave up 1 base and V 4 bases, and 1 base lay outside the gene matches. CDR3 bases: TGTGCCAGCAGTTCACTAGCGGGCACAGATACGCAGTATTTT. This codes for CASSSLAGTDTQYF.

The CDR3 loop reads CASSNPRGTYEQYF. In DNA, the CDR3 is TGTGCCAGTAGTAATCCGAGGGGGACCTACGAGCAGTACTTC. This chain joins TRBV19 and TRBJ2-7; possible D gene TRBD1, 6 bases. The CDR3 loop spans 14 amino acids. Trimming stripped 4 bases from V and 2 bases from J, with 12 bases between. Germline loops: CDR1 LNHDA, CDR2 SQIVND (reference sequence).

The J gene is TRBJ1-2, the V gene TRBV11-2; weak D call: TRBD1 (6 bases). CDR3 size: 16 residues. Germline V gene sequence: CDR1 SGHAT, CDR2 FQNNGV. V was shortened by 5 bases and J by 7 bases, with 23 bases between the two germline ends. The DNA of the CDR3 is TGTGCCAGCAGCGACCGGAGGAGGGGGGGTTTCTCTGGCTACACCTTC. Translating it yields CASSDRRRGGFSGYTF. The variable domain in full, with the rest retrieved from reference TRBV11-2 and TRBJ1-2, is EAGVAQSPRYKIIEKRQSVAFWCNPISGHATLYWYQQILGQGPKLLIQFQNNGVVDDSQLPKDRFSAERLKGVDSTLKIQPAKLEDSAVYLCASSDRRRGGFSGYTFGSGTRLTVV.

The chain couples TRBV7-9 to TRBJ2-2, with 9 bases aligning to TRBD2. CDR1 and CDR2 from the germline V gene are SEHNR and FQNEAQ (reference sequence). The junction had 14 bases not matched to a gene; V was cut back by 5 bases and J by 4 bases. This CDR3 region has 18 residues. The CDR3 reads CASSQPFGGRATTGELFF. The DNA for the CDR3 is TGTGCCAGCAGCCAACCTTTTGGCGGGAGGGCCACCACCGGGGAGCTGTTTTTT.

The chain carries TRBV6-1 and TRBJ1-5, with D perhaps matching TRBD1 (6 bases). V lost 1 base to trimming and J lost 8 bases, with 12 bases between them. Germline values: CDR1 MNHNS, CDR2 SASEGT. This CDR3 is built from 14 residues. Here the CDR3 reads CASSEGTASEPQHF. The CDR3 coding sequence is TGTGCCAGCAGTGAAGGGACAGCGTCAGAGCCCCAGCATTTT.

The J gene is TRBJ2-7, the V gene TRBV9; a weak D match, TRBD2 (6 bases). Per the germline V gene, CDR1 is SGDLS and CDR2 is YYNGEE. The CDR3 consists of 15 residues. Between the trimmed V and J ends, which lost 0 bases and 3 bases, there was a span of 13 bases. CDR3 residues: CASSVEMGGDYEQYF. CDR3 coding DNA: TGTGCCAGCAGCGTAGAGATGGGCGGGGACTACGAGCAGTACTTC.

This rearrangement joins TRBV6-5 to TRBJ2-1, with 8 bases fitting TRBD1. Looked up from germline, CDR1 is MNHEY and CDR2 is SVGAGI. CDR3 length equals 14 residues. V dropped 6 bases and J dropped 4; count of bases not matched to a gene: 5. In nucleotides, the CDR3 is TGTGCCAGCAGAAGGACAGGGCAGTACAATGAGCAGTTCTTC. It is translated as CASRRTGQYNEQFF.

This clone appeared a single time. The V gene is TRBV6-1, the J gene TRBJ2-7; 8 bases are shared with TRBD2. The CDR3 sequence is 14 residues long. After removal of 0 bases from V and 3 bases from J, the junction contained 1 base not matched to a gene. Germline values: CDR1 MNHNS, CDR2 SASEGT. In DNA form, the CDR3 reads TGTGCCAGCAGTGAAGCTAGCGGGATCTACGAGCAGTACTTC. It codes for CASSEASGIYEQYF.

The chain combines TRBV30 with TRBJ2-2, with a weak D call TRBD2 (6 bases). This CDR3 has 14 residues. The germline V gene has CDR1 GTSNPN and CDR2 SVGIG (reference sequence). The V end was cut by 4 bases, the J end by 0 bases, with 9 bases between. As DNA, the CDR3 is TGTGCCTGGAAGCGGGCGGCGAACACCGGGGAGCTGTTTTTT. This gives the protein CAWKRAANTGELFF.

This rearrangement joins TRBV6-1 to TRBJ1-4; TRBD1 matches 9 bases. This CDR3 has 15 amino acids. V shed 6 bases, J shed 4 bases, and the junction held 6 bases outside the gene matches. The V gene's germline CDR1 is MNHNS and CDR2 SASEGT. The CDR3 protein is CASREQGALNEKLFF. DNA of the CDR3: TGTGCCAGCAGGGAACAGGGGGCGCTTAATGAAAAACTGTTTTTT.

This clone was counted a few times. The CDR3 bases are TGTGCCAGCAGCTTCTCACCCGACACCTACAATGAGCAGTTCTTC. Amino acids: CASSFSPDTYNEQFF. The gene calls are TRBV5-5 and TRBJ2-1, with no clear D. The ends were cut back, 2 bases at V and 2 bases at J, with 11 bases in the middle. The germline V gene encodes CDR1 SGHKS and CDR2 YYEKEE (reference sequence). This CDR3 has 15 residues.

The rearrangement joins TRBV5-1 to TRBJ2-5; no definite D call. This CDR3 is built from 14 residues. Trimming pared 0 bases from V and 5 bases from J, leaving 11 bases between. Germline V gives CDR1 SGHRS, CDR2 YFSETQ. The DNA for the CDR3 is TGCGCCAGCAGCTTGGCAAGCAGGTTCGAGACCCAGTACTTC. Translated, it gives CASSLASRFETQYF. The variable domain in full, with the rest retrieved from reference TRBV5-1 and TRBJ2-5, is KAGVTQTPRYLIKTRGQQVTLSCSPISGHRSVSWYQQTPGQGLQFLFEYFSETQRNKGNFPGRFSGRQFSNSRSEMNVSTLELGDSALYLCASSLASRFETQYFGPGTRLLVL.